The 5 T cell receptor beta chains given below trace back to one sample, sequenced in a study of beta chain features in type 1 diabetes. Expressed TCRB transcripts were sequenced, since all the RNA that had been isolated was reverse transcribed. TCRdb's copy holds only in-frame clones and misses some; the assay was immunoSEQ multiplex PCR. This sample has about 340,000 clones; approximately 12% occur once, and the top ten carry around 0.016%. Their recognized antigens are unknown. Whole-study findings and limits: Type 1 diabetes patients had TCRB CDR3s that were shorter (moderately but significantly so) in all four CD4+ subsets.

The sequenced material came from naive CD4+ T cells from blood. The receptors come from a woman aged 18-35 years with type 1 diabetes.

This clone was recorded a few times. This chain joins TRBV5-1 and TRBJ1-2; no clear D gene. Trimming pared 0 bases from V and 0 bases from J, leaving 6 bases between. This CDR3 region has 14 residues. CDR1 is SGHRS, CDR2 YFSETQ, per germline. CDR3 sequence (DNA): TGCGCCAGCAGCTTGGACAGCACTAACTATGGCTACACCTTC. This encodes CASSLDSTNYGYTF.

This clone was counted once. This chain uses TRBV5-4 with TRBJ2-1, with D possibly TRBD2 on 6 matching bases. V lost 5 bases to trimming and J lost 2 bases, with 14 bases between them. Germline V gene sequence: CDR1 SGHNT, CDR2 YYREEE (reference sequence). The CDR3 loop spans 15 amino acids. This CDR3 reads CASRHGRGAYNEQFF. The CDR3 DNA follows: TGTGCCAGCAGGCACGGGAGAGGGGCCTACAATGAGCAGTTCTTC.

This clone was detected only a few times. This rearrangement joins TRBV11-2 to TRBJ2-2; 7 bases match TRBD2. Germline-derived CDR1 and CDR2 are SGHAT and FQNNGV. With 2 bases clipped from V and 13 bases from J, the junction kept 13 bases outside the gene matches. The CDR3 sequence is 15 residues long. The CDR3 sequence is CASSLNMRHPGGLFF. The CDR3, as DNA: TGTGCCAGCAGCTTAAATATGAGACACCCGGGAGGGCTGTTTTTT.

The V and J genes are TRBV25-1 and TRBJ1-1; 9 bases are shared with TRBD1. Germline V gene data show CDR1 as MGHDK and CDR2 as SYGVNS. The CDR3 is made up of 14 amino acids. Trimming removed 11 bases from V and 5 bases from J; junction bases left unmatched: 12. The CDR3 is CAWHRDRVWTEAFF. The CDR3 DNA follows: TGTGCCTGGCACCGGGACAGGGTTTGGACTGAAGCTTTCTTT.

The V and J genes are TRBV5-1 and TRBJ2-1; 9 nucleotides align to TRBD2. The CDR3 is 17 amino acids. V lost 4 bases and J lost 5; bases outside the gene matches: 13. CDR1 is SGHRS, CDR2 YFSETQ, per germline. CDR3 in amino acids: CASSPPTSGPWDNEQFF. In DNA form, the CDR3 reads TGCGCCAGCAGCCCCCCGACTAGCGGCCCCTGGGACAATGAGCAGTTCTTC. The variable domain in full, completed from reference TRBV5-1 and TRBJ2-1, reads KAGVTQTPRYLIKTRGQQVTLSCSPISGHRSVSWYQQTPGQGLQFLFEYFSETQRNKGNFPGRFSGRQFSNSRSEMNVSTLELGDSALYLCASSPPTSGPWDNEQFFGPGTRLTVL.